The clone carrying this TCR beta chain came up many times. Treatment specified: PENTA 11 planned treatment interruption arm or continuous ART arm. A 3' RACE protocol on RNA, with unique molecular identifiers, produced the TCR library. TCRdb passed the 3' RACE reads through MiXCR, listing each CDR3 protein once. This sample has 70,000 to 90,000 distinct CDR3 sequences, with about 6.3% found just once. This specimen belongs to a study of HIV-infected children after antiretroviral therapy interruption. About the study: Recorded EBV and CMV exposure existed for most children.

V was cut by 1 base and J by 4 bases, with 14 bases left in between. The CDR3 length is 16 residues. The chain uses TRBV12-3 or TRBV12-4 and TRBJ1-5, with a weak D call TRBD1 (5 bases). This sample comprised CD45RA+ CD4+ T cells from PBMCs, pooled from several time points, obtained from a donor given antiretroviral therapy, either interrupted or continuous. Specified subset: naive CD4+ CD45RA+ CD45RO- T cells. The TCR comes from a pool of human donors with HIV. The CDR3 loop is CASSLDFSGANQPQHF. As DNA, the CDR3 is TGTGCCAGCAGTTTAGACTTTAGTGGGGCAAATCAGCCCCAGCATTTT.